The T cell receptor beta chain described here comes from a study of graft-versus-host responses after intestinal transplantation. This clone is medium-sized. The V and J ends lost 3 bases and 4 bases respectively, with 12 bases between them. The length of the CDR3 is 14 residues. Germline V CDR1 and CDR2: MDHEN, SYDVKM. Method: immunoSEQ multiplex PCR; TCRdb's copy keeps in-frame clones and lacks some. This table holds under 20,000 clones, approximately 39% found once. The TCR comes from a human patient who was an organ donor for intestinal transplantation. Source: alloreactive CD4+ T cells from a mixed lymphocyte reaction culture, taken before transplantation. This sample's subset: CFSE-low proliferating T cells sorted from roughly 6-day pre-transplant mixed lymphocyte reaction (GvH or HvG direction). V is TRBV28 and J is TRBJ1-2; maybe TRBD1 (6 bases). The CDR3 nucleotides are TGTGCCAGCAGTTTCGGGGGGGCCCGCTATGGCTACACCTTC. It specifies CASSFGGARYGYTF.